Below are 26 T cell receptor beta chains sequenced from a single sample in a study of beta chain features in type 1 diabetes. Notes on the study in general: TCRB CDR3 length was moderately but significantly reduced in all four CD4+ subsets of Type 1 diabetes patients.

Their antigens are not known. The sequenced template was cDNA made from the entire isolated RNA. Clones were read by immunoSEQ multiplex PCR, and TCRdb kept only the in-frame ones, dropping some. The sample has 600,000 to 700,000 clones, roughly 12% seen once. Material for sequencing was naive CD4+ T cells from blood. The receptors shown here come from a man between 18 and 29 years old with type 1 diabetes.

To note about this clone: The sample carries other DNA sequences with the same CDR3. The chain couples TRBV5-1 to TRBJ2-1; 9 nucleotides agree with TRBD2. Losses at the gene ends were 2 bases for V and 4 bases for J; bases not matched to a gene: 4. Germline-derived CDR1 and CDR2 are SGHRS and YFSETQ. The CDR3 consists of 15 residues. Written as DNA, the CDR3 is TGCGCCAGCAGCTTCACTAGCGGGTCTTACAATGAGCAGTTCTTC. It encodes CASSFTSGSYNEQFF.

This clone was observed a handful of times. The chain is built from TRBV7-4 and TRBJ1-1, with no clear D. There are 15 residues in the CDR3. Per the germline V gene, CDR1 is SGHVT and CDR2 is SQSDAQ. V lost 1 base to trimming and J lost 0 bases, with 9 bases between them. The CDR3 sequence is CASSLGGAVNTEAFF. CDR3 nucleotide sequence: TGTGCCAGCAGCTTAGGTGGCGCAGTGAACACTGAAGCTTTCTTT.

V gene TRBV7-6 combines with J gene TRBJ2-5; D remains unclear. The length of the CDR3 is 13 residues. In germline, CDR1 is SGHVS, CDR2 FNYEAQ. Trimming cost V 5 bases and J 2 bases, with 9 bases left between them. This CDR3 is CASSPRNQETQYF. The CDR3 region has the DNA TGTGCCAGCAGCCCCAGAAATCAAGAGACCCAGTACTTC.

This clone has a handful of counts. The J gene is TRBJ1-5, the V gene TRBV30; the match to TRBD1 covers 9 bases. The V gene end was trimmed by 5 bases and the J gene end by 7 bases; junction bases not matched to a gene: 6. This CDR3 spans 13 amino acids. Germline V gene lookup returns CDR1 GTSNPN and CDR2 SVGIG (reference sequence). CDR3: CAWGGTGSQPQHF. The CDR3 DNA sequence: TGTGCCTGGGGGGGGACAGGGTCCCAGCCCCAGCATTTT.

The chain links TRBV19 to TRBJ2-7, with 10 nucleotides matching TRBD2. After removal of 6 bases from V and 3 bases from J, the junction contained 8 bases not matched to a gene. From germline, CDR1 is LNHDA and CDR2 SQIVND (reference sequence). CDR3 size: 15 residues. CDR3 sequence reads: CASRSGTSVYYEQYF. CDR3 DNA: TGTGCCAGTAGATCCGGGACTAGCGTATACTACGAGCAGTACTTC.

The chain uses TRBV5-6 and TRBJ2-7; TRBD1 matches at 7 bases. The V and J ends lost 0 bases and 6 bases, in that order; junction bases with no gene match: 6. The CDR3 contains 14 residues. From germline, CDR1 is SGHDT and CDR2 YYEEEE. CDR3 amino acids: CASSLVDRVVEQYF. In DNA form, the CDR3 reads TGTGCCAGCAGCTTGGTCGACAGGGTGGTCGAGCAGTACTTC. The complete variable domain, with remaining parts taken from reference TRBV5-6 and TRBJ2-7, reads DAGVTQSPTHLIKTRGQQVTLRCSPKSGHDTVSWYQQALGQGPQFIFQYYEEEERQRGNFPDRFSGHQFPNYSSELNVNALLLGDSALYLCASSLVDRVVEQYFGPGTRLTVT.

This clone showed up just a few times. The chain recombines TRBV29-1 with TRBJ1-2, with 7 positions matching TRBD1. Germline CDR1 SQVTM, CDR2 ANQGSEA. This CDR3 has 13 amino acids. The CDR3 reads CSGTVQDSYGYTF. DNA for the CDR3: TGCAGTGGGACAGTGCAGGATAGCTATGGCTACACCTTC.

The rearrangement uses TRBV18 and TRBJ2-7; D not certain. V lost 4 bases to trimming and J lost 6 bases, with 10 bases between them. The CDR3 spans 12 residues. Germline CDR1 and CDR2: KGHSH and LQKENI. Here the CDR3 DNA reads TGTGCCAGCTCACTTGATAGGGTCGAGCAGTACTTC. Protein sequence: CASSLDRVEQYF. The full variable domain, completed using reference TRBV18 and TRBJ2-7, is NAGVMQNPRHLVRRRGQEARLRCSPMKGHSHVYWYRQLPEEGLKFMVYLQKENIIDESGMPKERFSAEFPKEGPSILRIQQVVRGDSAAYFCASSLDRVEQYFGPGTRLTVT.

The chain is built from TRBV5-1 and TRBJ1-2; a weak D match, TRBD1 (5 bases). Germline CDR1 and CDR2: SGHRS and YFSETQ. The CDR3 has 14 residues. Deletions cut 2 bases from V and 3 bases from J, with 11 bases between. DNA for the CDR3: TGCGCCAGCAGCTTCGGCGGAGGGGACTATGGCTACACCTTC. Its translation is CASSFGGGDYGYTF.

This clone appeared a few times. The chain carries TRBV4-1 and TRBJ2-6; the D gene is possibly TRBD1 (6 bases). The germline gives CDR1 MGHRA, CDR2 YSYEKL. The V and J ends lost 4 bases and 2 bases respectively, with 15 bases between them. The CDR3 totals 17 residues. For the CDR3, the DNA is TGCGCCAGCAGCCGCGGCCTGGGGGCGCCTGGGGCCAACGTCCTGACTTTC. Translated: CASSRGLGAPGANVLTF.

This clone appeared a few times. This rearrangement joins TRBV10-2 to TRBJ2-7; 9 bases align to TRBD1. This CDR3 contains 15 residues. Germline CDR1 WSHSY, CDR2 SAAADI. Losses at the gene ends were 6 bases for V and 3 bases for J; bases not matched to a gene: 9. As DNA, the CDR3 is TGCGCCAGCAGGTCGGGACAGGGTGGAAACTACGAGCAGTACTTC. This translates into CASRSGQGGNYEQYF.

This clone was observed a few times. J is TRBJ2-1 and V is TRBV7-9, with TRBD1 as a possible D gene (6 bases). The CDR3 spans 15 residues. V shed 3 bases and J shed 7 bases, with 16 bases lying between them. Germline V lookup: CDR1 SEHNR, CDR2 FQNEAQ (reference sequence). Here the CDR3 reads CASSFAGGLWNEQFF. The CDR3 DNA reads as TGTGCCAGCAGCTTCGCTGGGGGCCTTTGGAATGAGCAGTTCTTC.

V is TRBV30 and J is TRBJ1-2; the D is unclear. Germline CDR1 is GTSNPN and CDR2 is SVGIG (reference sequence). The CDR3 covers 15 residues. The V end was cut by 3 bases, the J end by 0 bases, with 14 bases between. The CDR3 region is CAWSTLGGTNYGYTF. CDR3 coding DNA: TGTGCCTGGAGCACCCTCGGCGGTACTAACTATGGCTACACCTTC.

This clone showed up just a few times. This chain joins TRBV4-1 and TRBJ1-4, with D maybe TRBD1 (6 bases). There are 15 residues in the CDR3. The V gene lost 2 bases and the J gene lost 0 bases, with 7 bases spanning the gap. Germline values: CDR1 MGHRA, CDR2 YSYEKL. The CDR3 here is CASSQQGSTNEKLFF. In DNA, the CDR3 is TGCGCCAGCAGCCAACAGGGGTCAACTAATGAAAAACTGTTTTTT.

This CDR3 is CASSPGIGNTEAFF. Written as DNA, the CDR3 is TGTGCCAGCAGCCCCGGGATTGGGAACACTGAAGCTTTCTTT. The chain employs TRBV27 and TRBJ1-1; D uncertain. V was shortened by 6 bases and J by 1 base, with 12 bases between the two germline ends. The CDR3 runs to 14 residues. CDR1 and CDR2 from the germline V gene are MNHEY and SMNVEV (reference sequence).

This sequence joins TRBV28 and TRBJ1-2; tentatively, D is TRBD1 (6 bases). The V end lost 5 bases, the J end lost 0 bases, and 13 bases lay between the germline ends. The length of the CDR3 is 15 residues. Germline V CDR1 and CDR2: MDHEN, SYDVKM. CDR3 bases: TGTGCCAGCAGTCCTCGGACAGATCCTAACTATGGCTACACCTTC. Translating it yields CASSPRTDPNYGYTF.

V usage is TRBV30 and J usage is TRBJ2-2, with D unclear. Germline CDR1 reads GTSNPN; CDR2 reads SVGIG (reference sequence). V was clipped by 5 bases and J by 4 bases, with 8 bases between them. The CDR3 is 12 amino acids. The CDR3 region has the DNA TGTGCCTGGGGCCCCCCCACCGGGGAGCTGTTTTTT. It specifies CAWGPPTGELFF.

On this clone itself: The sample contains more than one DNA sequence encoding this CDR3. The rearrangement uses TRBV18 and TRBJ2-3, with D unresolved. The V end lost 3 bases, the J end lost 2 bases, and 6 bases lay between the germline ends. Germline-derived CDR1 and CDR2 are KGHSH and LQKENI. This CDR3 has 13 residues. The chain's CDR3 is CASSPPSTDTQYF. Here the CDR3 DNA reads TGTGCCAGCTCACCCCCTTCCACAGATACGCAGTATTTT.

The CDR3, as DNA: TGTGCCAGCAGTGAGTCTGCCAGCACAGATACGCAGTATTTT. Protein sequence: CASSESASTDTQYF. The chain has TRBV6-4 and TRBJ2-3; D uncertain. V lost 3 bases and J lost 0, with 7 bases in between. Germline CDR1 MRHNA, CDR2 SNTAGT. The CDR3 extends over 14 amino acids.

The chain recombines TRBV4-1 with TRBJ2-3; the D gene is possibly TRBD1 (7 bases). V lost 6 bases and J lost 3, with 28 bases in between. This CDR3 spans 19 amino acids. Germline values: CDR1 MGHRA, CDR2 YSYEKL. CDR3 protein: CASSRLALAGAGGTDTQYF. The DNA for the CDR3 is TGCGCCAGCAGTCGGTTGGCCTTGGCCGGGGCAGGGGGGACAGATACGCAGTATTTT.

Only a few counts were recorded for this clone. This chain connects TRBV29-1 to TRBJ2-5, with D perhaps TRBD2 (5 bases). The CDR3 runs 17 residues. The V gene lost 2 bases and the J gene lost 2 bases, with 21 bases spanning the gap. Per the germline V gene, CDR1 is SQVTM and CDR2 is ANQGSEA. The CDR3 DNA is TGCAGCGTTGAACGCAGGCCCCGGGAACGACGTCAAGAGACCCAGTACTTC. This encodes CSVERRPRERRQETQYF.

This clone has only a few counts. The chain has TRBV6-1 and TRBJ1-6; TRBD1 matches 7 bases. Germline CDR1 MNHNS, CDR2 SASEGT. V dropped 6 bases and J dropped 6; count of bases not matched to a gene: 5. There are 14 residues in the CDR3. The CDR3 nucleotides read TGTGCCAGCAGCGCCGACAGGGCTAATTCACCCCTCCACTTT. Residues: CASSADRANSPLHF.

This clone was seen a handful of times. This chain joins TRBV5-1 and TRBJ2-5; D perhaps matches TRBD2 (6 bases). Germline V gene data show CDR1 as SGHRS and CDR2 as YFSETQ. V was trimmed by 3 bases and J by 2 bases, leaving 11 bases between them. CDR3 length equals 14 residues. CDR3 bases: TGCGCCAGCAGCTCCCGTGGGGGGCAAGAGACCCAGTACTTC. Protein product: CASSSRGGQETQYF. Full variable domain (remainder filled in from reference TRBV5-1 and TRBJ2-5): KAGVTQTPRYLIKTRGQQVTLSCSPISGHRSVSWYQQTPGQGLQFLFEYFSETQRNKGNFPGRFSGRQFSNSRSEMNVSTLELGDSALYLCASSSRGGQETQYFGPGTRLLVL.

This clone was detected only a few times. Other DNA sequences within the sample encode an identical CDR3. The chain uses TRBV20-1 and TRBJ2-2, with D tentatively TRBD1 or TRBD2 (5 bases each). Germline lookup yields CDR1 DFQATT and CDR2 SNEGSKA (reference sequence). V shed 3 bases and J shed 6 bases, with 5 bases lying between them. This CDR3 is 11 amino acids long. The CDR3 protein is CSARGPGELFF. CDR3 DNA sequence: TGCAGTGCTAGGGGACCCGGGGAGCTGTTTTTT.

The chain combines TRBV5-1 with TRBJ2-2, with 8 bases identical to TRBD1. Germline trimming cut 4 bases from V and 3 bases from J; bases unmatched to any gene: 2. The CDR3 contains 14 residues. Germline V gives CDR1 SGHRS, CDR2 YFSETQ. The CDR3 loop is CASSGTGHTGELFF. Written as DNA, the CDR3 is TGCGCCAGCAGCGGGACAGGCCACACCGGGGAGCTGTTTTTT.

The table lists this clone with a few counts. The gene calls are TRBV9 and TRBJ2-3; no reliable D call. The CDR3 is 14 amino acids. Between the trimmed V and J ends, which lost 4 bases and 0 bases, there was a span of 9 bases. Germline loops: CDR1 SGDLS, CDR2 YYNGEE. The CDR3 nucleotides are TGTGCCAGCAGCCGTCTGTCTAGCACAGATACGCAGTATTTT. It translates to CASSRLSSTDTQYF.